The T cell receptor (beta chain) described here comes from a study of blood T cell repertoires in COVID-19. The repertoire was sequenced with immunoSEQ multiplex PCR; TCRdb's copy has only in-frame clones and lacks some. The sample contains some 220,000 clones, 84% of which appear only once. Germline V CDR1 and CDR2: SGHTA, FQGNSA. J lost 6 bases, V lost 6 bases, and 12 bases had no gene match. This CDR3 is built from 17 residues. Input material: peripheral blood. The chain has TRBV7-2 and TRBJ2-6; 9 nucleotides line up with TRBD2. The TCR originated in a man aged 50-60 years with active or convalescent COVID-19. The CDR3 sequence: CASSLSGSPGVANVLTF. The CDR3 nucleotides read TGTGCCAGCAGTCTTAGCGGGAGCCCCGGGGTGGCCAACGTCCTGACTTTC.